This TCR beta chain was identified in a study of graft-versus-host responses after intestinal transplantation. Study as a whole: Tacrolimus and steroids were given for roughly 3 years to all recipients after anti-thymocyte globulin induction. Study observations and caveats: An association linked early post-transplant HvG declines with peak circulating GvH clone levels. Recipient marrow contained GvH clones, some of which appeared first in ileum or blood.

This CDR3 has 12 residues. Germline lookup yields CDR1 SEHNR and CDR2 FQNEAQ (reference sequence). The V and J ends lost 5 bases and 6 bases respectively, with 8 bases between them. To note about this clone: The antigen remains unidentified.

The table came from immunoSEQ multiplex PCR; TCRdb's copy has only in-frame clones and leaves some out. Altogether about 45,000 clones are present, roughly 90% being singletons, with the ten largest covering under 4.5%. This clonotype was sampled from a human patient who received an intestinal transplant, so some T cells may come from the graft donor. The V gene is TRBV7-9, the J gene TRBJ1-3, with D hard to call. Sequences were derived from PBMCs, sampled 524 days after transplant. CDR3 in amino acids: CASSEAPNTIYF. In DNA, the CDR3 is TGTGCCAGCAGCGAGGCTCCAAACACCATATATTTT.